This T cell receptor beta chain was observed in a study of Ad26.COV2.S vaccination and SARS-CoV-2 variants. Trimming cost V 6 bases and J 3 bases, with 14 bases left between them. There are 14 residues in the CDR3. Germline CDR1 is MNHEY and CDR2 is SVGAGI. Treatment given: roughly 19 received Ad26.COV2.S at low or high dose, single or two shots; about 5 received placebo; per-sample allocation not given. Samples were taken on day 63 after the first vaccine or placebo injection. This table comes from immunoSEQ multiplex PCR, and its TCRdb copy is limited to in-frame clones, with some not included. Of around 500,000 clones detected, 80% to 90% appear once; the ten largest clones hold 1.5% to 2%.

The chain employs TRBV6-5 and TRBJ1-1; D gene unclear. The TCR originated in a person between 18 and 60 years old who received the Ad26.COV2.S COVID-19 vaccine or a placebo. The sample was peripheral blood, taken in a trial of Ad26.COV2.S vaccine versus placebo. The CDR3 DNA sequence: TGTGCCAGCAGAAAACGGATAATCGACACTGAAGCTTTCTTT. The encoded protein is CASRKRIIDTEAFF.